The clone carrying this T cell receptor beta chain has at least ten counts. The data are from a study of blood T cell repertoires in COVID-19. Study summary: Acute-phase and convalescent COVID-19 samples originated in the United States, Italy and Spain. Sample material is recorded as cDNA or gDNA derived from T cells, B-cell-depleted T cells, or PBMCs.

Authors' analysis steps: Reference gene primers were amplified, and this amplification served to estimate nucleated cell counts. Assay used: immunoSEQ multiplex PCR; TCRdb lists only in-frame clones, some missing. V and J calls plus clone size are reproduced from that table; the DNA served to infer D and trimming. The sample includes roughly 240,000 clones, roughly 86% of them seen just once. This CDR3 is 15 amino acids long. V dropped 4 bases and J dropped 5; count of bases not matched to a gene: 9. Germline lookup yields CDR1 SNHLY and CDR2 FYNNEI. The rearrangement joins TRBV2 to TRBJ1-1; 8 nucleotides agree with TRBD1. The sequencing sample was made of peripheral blood. The source is a woman in her fifties or sixties who had recovered from COVID-19. DNA of the CDR3: TGTGCCAGCAGTGTGGAAGGACAGGGAGGAACTGAAGCTTTCTTT. Translating it yields CASSVEGQGGTEAFF.